This T cell receptor (beta chain) is from a study of T-cell memory formation after mild COVID-19. Looking at the study overall: The TCR clusters were mostly specific to one donor.

Constant-segment-primed 5'RACE gave TCR alpha and TCR beta cDNA libraries with sample barcodes and UMIs. TCRdb used MiXCR to reprocess the 5' RACE reads, holding one entry per CDR3 protein. The sample carries 350,000 to 500,000 distinct CDR3 sequences, approximately 20% recorded once. The CDR3 has 15 residues. Trimming pared 0 bases from V and 9 bases from J, leaving 12 bases between. Germline CDR1 MGHRA, CDR2 YSYEKL. The sequence derives from an adult woman who had mild COVID-19 (a few samples of this study predate the infection). Cell type and time point are not known. The rearrangement links TRBV4-1 to TRBJ1-6; D gene unclear. What was sequenced was PBMCs or a T cell subset sorted from them (not recorded which). CDR3 loop: CASSQESPGSSPLHF. The DNA for the CDR3 is TGCGCCAGCAGCCAAGAATCTCCAGGTTCTTCACCCCTCCACTTT.